This T cell receptor beta chain was sequenced for a study of radiotherapy plus CTLA-4 blockade in lung cancer. This clone has a handful of counts. As yet, its antigen is unknown. Produced via immunoSEQ multiplex PCR; TCRdb's table is partial and in-frame only. The sample lists some 15,000 clones; around 72% were seen once. Regarding the study as a whole: In blood, TCR clones derived from the tumor expanded after radiotherapy plus ipilimumab. Among reported predictors of response, early blood T cell clone dynamics with interferon-beta performed best.

This CDR3 region has 12 residues. Per germline, CDR1 MNHEY and CDR2 SMNVEV (reference sequence). V was pared by 2 bases and J by 6 bases, with 7 bases between. This rearrangement joins TRBV27 to TRBJ1-2, with a tentative D call TRBD1 (6 bases). Here the sequenced sample was peripheral blood, taken from a patient treated with radiotherapy plus ipilimumab. This sequence originates from a human donor with non-small cell lung cancer whose response to radiotherapy plus ipilimumab could not be evaluated. The CDR3 bases are TGTGCCAGCAGTTTAACAGGGAATGGCTACACCTTC. It is translated as CASSLTGNGYTF.